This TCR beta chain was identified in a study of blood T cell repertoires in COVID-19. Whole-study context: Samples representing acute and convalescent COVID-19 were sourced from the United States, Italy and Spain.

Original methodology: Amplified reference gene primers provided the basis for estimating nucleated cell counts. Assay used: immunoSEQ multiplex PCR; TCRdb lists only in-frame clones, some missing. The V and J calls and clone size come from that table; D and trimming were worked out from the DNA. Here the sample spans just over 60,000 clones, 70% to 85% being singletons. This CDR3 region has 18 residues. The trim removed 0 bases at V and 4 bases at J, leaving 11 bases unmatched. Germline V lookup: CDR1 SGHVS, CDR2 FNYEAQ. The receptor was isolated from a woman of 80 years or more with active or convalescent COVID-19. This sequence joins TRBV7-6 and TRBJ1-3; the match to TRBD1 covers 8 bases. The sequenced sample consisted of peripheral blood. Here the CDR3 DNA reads TGTGCCAGCAGCTTAGCTTCCTCCGGGACAGGCTACGGAAACACCATATATTTT. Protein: CASSLASSGTGYGNTIYF.